What follows describes a single TCR beta chain. Its target is unknown. Authors of the study amplified TCR beta CDR3 regions from RNA transcripts. First-round RT-PCR targeting the TCR CDR3 was performed with the HTBI primer set. TCRdb itself ran the multiplex PCR reads through MiXCR, one entry per CDR3 protein. The data hold 300,000 to 450,000 distinct CDR3 sequences, with around 25% observed a single time. Germline-derived CDR1 and CDR2 are DFQATT and SNEGSKA (reference sequence). This CDR3 is built from 15 residues. Trimming removed 6 bases from V and 7 bases from J; junction bases left unmatched: 10. This specimen comes from a study of T cells in Graves' hyperthyroidism and ophthalmopathy. Findings of the study overall: Blood also held most thyroid clonotypes expanded beyond 0.001. Ophthalmopathy and stable hyperthyroidism were separated by a 13 V-J model.

Hyperthyroidism patients were newly diagnosed, had disease duration under 2 months, and were aged 18 to 65 years. Pregnant or lactating patients were excluded, as were those with uncontrolled infection or other autoimmune disease. This receptor was taken from a man aged 45-60 years with Graves' hyperthyroidism. The chain employs TRBV20-1 and TRBJ2-1; TRBD2 aligns across 12 bases. The sequencing input was blood. CDR3 sequence reads: CSANPGTSGPNEQFF. The CDR3 bases are TGCAGTGCGAATCCCGGGACTAGCGGGCCAAATGAGCAGTTCTTC.